One sample yielded the 26 T cell receptor beta chains listed below, sequenced in a study of cytomegalovirus exposure and HLA in healthy donors. Researchers ran the PCR with 60 Vbeta and 13 Jbeta primers. The method was immunoSEQ multiplex PCR; TCRdb's version includes in-frame clones alone and lacks a portion of them. The sample yields approximately 180,000 clones, about 80% seen once. The sample taken for sequencing was PBMCs. The origin of the receptors is a woman between 25 and 40 years old in good health and CMV-seropositive.

Comments on this clone: Other DNA sequences in this sample translate to the same CDR3. V and J are TRBV5-1 and TRBJ2-7; D may be TRBD1 (8 bases). Germline assignment: CDR1 SGHRS and CDR2 YFSETQ. V lost 3 bases to trimming and J lost 5 bases, with 18 bases between them. This CDR3 is built from 15 residues. The CDR3: CASSSSTGEGNEQYF. CDR3 nucleotides: TGCGCCAGCAGCTCCTCGACAGGGGAGGGCAACGAGCAGTACTTC.

CDR3 in DNA: TGCGCCAGCAGCCAAGGGAGCGGGAGGGCCCACGAGCAGTACTTC. Translating it yields CASSQGSGRAHEQYF. The chain is built from TRBV4-1 and TRBJ2-7; the match to TRBD2 covers 10 bases. V shed 1 base, J shed 5 bases, and the junction held 5 bases outside the gene matches. The CDR3 loop spans 15 amino acids. The V gene's germline CDR1 is MGHRA and CDR2 YSYEKL.

The gene calls are TRBV5-4 and TRBJ2-1; 8 bases agree with TRBD2. V lost 4 bases to trimming and J lost 7 bases; unmatched junction nucleotides: 13. The CDR3 totals 16 residues. Germline V CDR1 and CDR2: SGHNT, YYREEE (reference sequence). The chain's CDR3 is CASSPPSGGPKNEQFF. The CDR3 nucleotides are TGTGCCAGCAGCCCCCCGTCGGGAGGGCCGAAGAATGAGCAGTTCTTC.

This clone has just a few counts. The chain uses TRBV11-2 and TRBJ1-2; TRBD1 might be the D (6 bases). Trimming pared 0 bases from V and 7 bases from J, leaving 9 bases between. The CDR3 loop spans 13 amino acids. Germline CDR1 reads SGHAT; CDR2 reads FQNNGV. CDR3 nucleotides: TGTGCCAGCAGCTTAGAAGCAGGGGCTGGCTACACCTTC. It specifies CASSLEAGAGYTF.

The chain links TRBV29-1 to TRBJ1-2, with D maybe TRBD1 (6 bases). CDR3 length: 11 amino acids. Germline CDR1 SQVTM, CDR2 ANQGSEA. V was shortened by 5 bases and J by 6 bases, with 10 bases between the two germline ends. CDR3 residues: CSVLQGHGYTF. The CDR3 nucleotides are TGCAGCGTTCTACAGGGCCATGGCTACACCTTC. The full variable domain, with the rest looked up from reference TRBV29-1 and TRBJ1-2, is SAVISQKPSRDICQRGTSLTIQCQVDSQVTMMFWYRQQPGQSLTLIATANQGSEATYESGFVIDKFPISRPNLTFSTLTVSNMSPEDSSIYLCSVLQGHGYTFGSGTRLTVV.

This rearrangement joins TRBV13 to TRBJ2-7; D not certain. V was clipped by 2 bases and J by 3 bases, with 11 bases between them. CDR1 is PRHDT, CDR2 FYEKMQ, per germline (reference sequence). This CDR3 is 14 amino acids long. In DNA form, the CDR3 reads TGTGCCAGCAGCTTAAATATACGAGGCTACGAGCAGTACTTC. It yields the protein CASSLNIRGYEQYF.

V usage is TRBV11-1 and J usage is TRBJ2-5, with TRBD2 matching over 9 bases. Germline loops: CDR1 SGHAT, CDR2 FQDESV (reference sequence). The junction had 9 bases not matched to a gene; V was cut back by 5 bases and J by 5 bases. CDR3 length: 15 residues. Written as DNA, the CDR3 is TGTGCCAGCAGCCGGGCGGGACTAGCAGACGAGACCCAGTACTTC. Translating gives CASSRAGLADETQYF.

The chain has TRBV5-1 and TRBJ2-2; 10 nucleotides match TRBD2. CDR3 length: 16 residues. V shed 6 bases and J 1 base; nucleotides not matched to a gene: 6. Per germline, CDR1 SGHRS and CDR2 YFSETQ. The CDR3 DNA follows: TGCGCCAGCATCTCTATAGCGGGAGGGAACACCGGGGAGCTGTTTTTT. It yields the protein CASISIAGGNTGELFF.

CDR3 bases: TGTGCCAGCAGTTACATCGGTTCGTCCTCCGGCTACACCTTC. Translated: CASSYIGSSSGYTF. The chain joins TRBV6-5 to TRBJ1-2, with D uncertain. CDR3 size: 14 residues. Germline V lookup: CDR1 MNHEY, CDR2 SVGAGI. The V end was cut by 2 bases, the J end by 8 bases, with 15 bases between.

Concerning this clone: The same CDR3 arises from other DNA sequences in this sample as well. The genes are TRBV28 and TRBJ2-7; TRBD1 matches at 7 bases. The CDR3 consists of 14 residues. V gave up 5 bases and J gave up 1 base; unmatched junction bases: 5. The V gene's germline CDR1 is MDHEN and CDR2 SYDVKM. The CDR3 here is CASSRQGVSYEQYF. In DNA, the CDR3 is TGTGCCAGCAGTCGCCAGGGGGTGTCCTACGAGCAGTACTTC.

The chain recombines TRBV5-1 with TRBJ2-2; 13 nucleotides align to TRBD2. After removal of 3 bases from V and 6 bases from J, the junction contained 5 bases not matched to a gene. Per germline, CDR1 SGHRS and CDR2 YFSETQ. There are 16 residues in the CDR3. CDR3 amino acids: CASSSGTSGDSGELFF. The CDR3 bases are TGCGCCAGCAGCTCCGGGACTAGCGGGGACTCCGGGGAGCTGTTTTTT. The full variable domain, its missing parts supplied by reference TRBV5-1 and TRBJ2-2, is KAGVTQTPRYLIKTRGQQVTLSCSPISGHRSVSWYQQTPGQGLQFLFEYFSETQRNKGNFPGRFSGRQFSNSRSEMNVSTLELGDSALYLCASSSGTSGDSGELFFGEGSRLTVL.

This clone was observed a few times. CDR3 DNA: TGTGCCAGCAGTTCTCCGAGGGACTATGGCTACACCTTC. It specifies CASSSPRDYGYTF. V gene TRBV25-1 combines with J gene TRBJ1-2; D is ambiguous. Germline V lookup: CDR1 MGHDK, CDR2 SYGVNS. The CDR3 has 13 amino acids. Deletions cut 5 bases from V and 3 bases from J, with 10 bases between.

This clone came up a few times. V and J are TRBV5-1 and TRBJ2-5; perhaps TRBD2 as D (5 bases). This CDR3 contains 14 residues. The germline gives CDR1 SGHRS, CDR2 YFSETQ. V was cut by 0 bases and J by 5 bases, with 11 bases left in between. CDR3 sequence reads: CASSLVSGEETQYF. DNA for the CDR3: TGCGCCAGCAGCTTGGTTTCCGGGGAGGAGACCCAGTACTTC.

The chain employs TRBV7-8 and TRBJ1-3; a possible D gene is TRBD1 (6 bases). The germline gives CDR1 SGHVS, CDR2 FQNEAQ. The CDR3 covers 16 residues. The germline V and J ends were trimmed by 2 bases and 0 bases, with 11 bases remaining between them. CDR3 coding DNA: TGTGCCAGCAGCTTATTTACAGGGCTCTCTGGAAACACCATATATTTT. Amino acids: CASSLFTGLSGNTIYF.

The J gene is TRBJ2-2, the V gene TRBV9, with TRBD1 identical over 8 bases. The CDR3 has 16 residues. CDR1 and CDR2 from the germline V gene are SGDLS and YYNGEE. V shed 2 bases, J shed 7 bases, and the junction held 10 bases outside the gene matches. CDR3 sequence (DNA): TGTGCCAGCAGCGTCAACGTTGGACAGGGAGGCGGGGAGCTGTTTTTT. Protein product: CASSVNVGQGGGELFF.

The chain has TRBV6-7 and TRBJ2-1; D uncertain. TRBV6-7 is an ORF, and what it does is uncertain. V lost 0 bases and J 3 bases, leaving 9 bases between the germline ends. This CDR3 is built from 15 residues. The CDR3 sequence is CASSYSSACYNEQFF. The CDR3 DNA is TGTGCCAGCAGTTACTCCAGCGCCTGCTACAATGAGCAGTTCTTC.

In its sample, this clone was seen once. CDR3 residues: CASSPTQTGELFF. The CDR3 DNA reads TGTGCCAGCAGTCCAACACAGACCGGGGAGCTGTTTTTT. V usage is TRBV27 and J usage is TRBJ2-2, with no clear D. V was trimmed by 5 bases and J by 5 bases, leaving 9 bases between them. This CDR3 has 13 residues. CDR1 is MNHEY and CDR2 is SMNVEV in the germline V gene (reference sequence).

This sequence joins TRBV5-1 and TRBJ1-2, with D perhaps matching TRBD1 (6 bases). V lost 8 bases, J lost 0 bases, and 14 bases lay in between. CDR1 SGHRS and CDR2 YFSETQ come from the germline V gene. The CDR3 is 14 amino acids. CDR3 sequence reads: CASARTASNYGYTF. In nucleotides, the CDR3 is TGCGCCAGTGCTCGGACAGCCTCTAACTATGGCTACACCTTC.

Only a few counts were recorded for this clone. The chain has TRBV10-3 and TRBJ2-7; 9 bases line up with TRBD1. Trimming took 11 bases from V and 4 from J; bases not matched to a gene: 12. The CDR3 contains 14 residues. In germline, CDR1 is ENHRY, CDR2 SYGVKD. The CDR3 is CAVSTGTGIYEQYF. The CDR3 DNA reads TGTGCCGTATCGACCGGGACAGGGATATACGAGCAGTACTTC.

The gene calls are TRBV9 and TRBJ1-2; 7 nucleotides align to TRBD1. The ends lost 0 bases at V and 3 bases at J; junction bases unmatched: 5. Germline CDR1 is SGDLS and CDR2 is YYNGEE. CDR3 size: 15 residues. CDR3 sequence (DNA): TGTGCCAGCAGCGTAGAGGCAGGGGGTTACTATGGCTACACCTTC. It specifies CASSVEAGGYYGYTF.

J is TRBJ1-4 and V is TRBV10-1; the D is unclear. Trimming shortened V by 6 bases and J by 3 bases, and 8 bases separated the two germline ends. There are 13 residues in the CDR3. From germline, CDR1 is WNHNN and CDR2 SYGVQD (reference sequence). The CDR3 DNA reads as TGCGCCAGCAGCGCAGAATCTAATGAAAAACTGTTTTTT. As protein: CASSAESNEKLFF.

The rearrangement uses TRBV5-1 and TRBJ1-1; tentative D call: TRBD1 (5 bases). The CDR3 length is 13 residues. Trimming left V 7 bases short and J 0 bases short, with 10 bases between. Germline V gene lookup returns CDR1 SGHRS and CDR2 YFSETQ. CDR3: CASGGGLNTEAFF. The CDR3 bases are TGCGCCAGCGGCGGGGGACTGAACACTGAAGCTTTCTTT.

CDR3 protein: CVRSLSFRQNSYNEQFF. The CDR3 bases are TGTGTCAGAAGCTTATCATTCCGACAGAACTCCTACAATGAGCAGTTCTTC. V is TRBV7-5 and J is TRBJ2-1; TRBD1 reflects the table's D call only, with no check against the DNA. TRBV7-5 is labeled a pseudogene. The CDR3 spans 17 residues.

The genes are TRBV6-6 and TRBJ2-7; TRBD2 aligns across 10 bases. The CDR3 covers 16 residues. Germline loops: CDR1 MNHNY, CDR2 SVGAGI (reference sequence). V lost 5 bases and J lost 5; bases outside the gene matches: 12. As DNA, the CDR3 is TGTGCCAGCAGTCCTCCGGGGGTAGCGGGAGGAGACGAGCAGTACTTC. The encoded protein is CASSPPGVAGGDEQYF.

This clone was seen more than once but under ten times. This chain joins TRBV30 and TRBJ2-1; D gene unclear. The CDR3 is 18 amino acids. Trimming stripped 4 bases from V and 6 bases from J, with 28 bases between. Per the germline V gene, CDR1 is GTSNPN and CDR2 is SVGIG (reference sequence). In DNA form, the CDR3 reads TGTGCCTGGAAGCTCGGTAGTTCGTCCTTAGCCGACGGCAATGAGCAGTTCTTC. Its protein is CAWKLGSSSLADGNEQFF. The variable domain in full, completed from reference TRBV30 and TRBJ2-1, reads SQTIHQWPATLVQPVGSPLSLECTVEGTSNPNLYWYRQAAGRGLQLLFYSVGIGQISSEVPQNLSASRPQDRQFILSSKKLLLSDSGFYLCAWKLGSSSLADGNEQFFGPGTRLTVL.

This chain joins TRBV18 and TRBJ1-2; D is uncertain. Germline CDR1 reads KGHSH; CDR2 reads LQKENI. Trimming stripped 1 base from V and 7 bases from J, with 13 bases between. The CDR3 totals 14 residues. The CDR3 here is CASSPQADTSGYTF. DNA of the CDR3: TGTGCCAGCTCACCACAGGCCGACACTTCTGGCTACACCTTC.